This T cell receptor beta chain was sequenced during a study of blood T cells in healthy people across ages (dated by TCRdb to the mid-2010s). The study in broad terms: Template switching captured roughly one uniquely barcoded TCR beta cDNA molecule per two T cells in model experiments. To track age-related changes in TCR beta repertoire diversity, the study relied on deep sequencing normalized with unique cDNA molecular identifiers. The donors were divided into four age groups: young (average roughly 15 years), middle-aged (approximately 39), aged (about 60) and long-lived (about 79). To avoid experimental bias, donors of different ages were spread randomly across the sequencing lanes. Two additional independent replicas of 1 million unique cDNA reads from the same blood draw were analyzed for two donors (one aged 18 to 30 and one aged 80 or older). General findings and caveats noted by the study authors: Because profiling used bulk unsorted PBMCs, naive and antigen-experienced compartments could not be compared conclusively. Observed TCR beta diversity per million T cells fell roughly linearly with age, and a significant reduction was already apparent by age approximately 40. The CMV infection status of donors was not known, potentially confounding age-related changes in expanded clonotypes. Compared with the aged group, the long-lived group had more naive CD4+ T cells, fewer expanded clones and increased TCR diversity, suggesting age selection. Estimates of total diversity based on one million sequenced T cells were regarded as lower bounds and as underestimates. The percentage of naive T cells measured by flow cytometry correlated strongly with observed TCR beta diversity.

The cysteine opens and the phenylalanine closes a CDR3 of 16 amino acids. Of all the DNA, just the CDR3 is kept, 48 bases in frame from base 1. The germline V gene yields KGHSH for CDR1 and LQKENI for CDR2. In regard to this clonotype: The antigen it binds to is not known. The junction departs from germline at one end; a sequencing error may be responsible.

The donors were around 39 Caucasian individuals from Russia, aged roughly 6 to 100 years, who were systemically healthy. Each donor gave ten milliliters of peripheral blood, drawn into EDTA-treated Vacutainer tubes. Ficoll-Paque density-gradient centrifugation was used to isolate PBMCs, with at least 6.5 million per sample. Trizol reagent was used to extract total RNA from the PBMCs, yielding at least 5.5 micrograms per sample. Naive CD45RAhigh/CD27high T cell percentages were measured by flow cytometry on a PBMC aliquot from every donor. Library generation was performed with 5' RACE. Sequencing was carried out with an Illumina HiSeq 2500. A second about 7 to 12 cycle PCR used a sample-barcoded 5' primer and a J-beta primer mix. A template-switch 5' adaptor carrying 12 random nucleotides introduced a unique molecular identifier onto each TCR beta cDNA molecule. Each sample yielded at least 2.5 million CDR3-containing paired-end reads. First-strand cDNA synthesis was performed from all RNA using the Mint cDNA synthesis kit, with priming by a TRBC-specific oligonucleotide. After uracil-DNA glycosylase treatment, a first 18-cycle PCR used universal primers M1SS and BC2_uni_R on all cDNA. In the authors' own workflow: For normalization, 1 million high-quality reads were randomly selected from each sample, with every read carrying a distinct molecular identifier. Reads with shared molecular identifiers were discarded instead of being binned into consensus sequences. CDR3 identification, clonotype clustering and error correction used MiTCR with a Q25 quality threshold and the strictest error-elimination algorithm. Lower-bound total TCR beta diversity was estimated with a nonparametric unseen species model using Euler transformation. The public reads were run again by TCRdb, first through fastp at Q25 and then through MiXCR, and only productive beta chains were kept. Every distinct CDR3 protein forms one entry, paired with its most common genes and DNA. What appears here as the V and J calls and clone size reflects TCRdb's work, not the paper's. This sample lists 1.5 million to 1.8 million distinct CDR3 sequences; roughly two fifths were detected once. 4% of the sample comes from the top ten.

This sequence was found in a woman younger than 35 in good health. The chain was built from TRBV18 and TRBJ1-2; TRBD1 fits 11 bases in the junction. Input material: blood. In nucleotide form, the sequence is TGTGCCAGCTCACCCGGGACAGGGGGTAGAGGAAATGGCTACACTTTC. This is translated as CASSPGTGGRGNGYTF.